These T cell receptor beta chains were read from a single sample in a study of T-cell memory formation after mild COVID-19. TCRdb re-called the 5' RACE reads through MiXCR, storing one row per CDR3 protein. In the table there are about 6,100 distinct CDR3 sequences, more than 15% of which are singletons. Specimen: PBMCs or a T cell subset sorted from them (not recorded which). The source is an adult woman who had mild COVID-19 (a few samples of this study predate the infection). Cell type and time point are not known. The CDR3 runs from the conserved cysteine through the conserved F or W. A D gene is named only where the DNA matches it firmly. The size entry is marked missing in some rows and otherwise reads once, few, many or a size class.

cdr3_nt: TGCGCCAGCAGCTCACTACAGGGCGAAGCTTTCTTT; cdr3_aa: CASSSLQGEAFF; v_call: TRBV5-1; clone_size: many; d_call: NA; j_call: TRBJ1-1
cdr3_nt: TGTGCCAGCAGTTCGGGCACTGAAGCTTTCTTT; cdr3_aa: CASSSGTEAFF; v_call: TRBV27; clone_size: many; d_call: NA; j_call: TRBJ1-1
cdr3_nt: TGCAGCGTTGGGAGGGGGGGATACTACGAGCAGTACTTC; cdr3_aa: CSVGRGGYYEQYF; v_call: TRBV29-1; clone_size: NA; d_call: NA; j_call: TRBJ2-7
cdr3_nt: TGTGCCAGCAGCGACACAAATGAGGGGGCGGGGGAGCAGTACTTC; cdr3_aa: CASSDTNEGAGEQYF; v_call: TRBV7-9; clone_size: many; d_call: NA; j_call: TRBJ2-7
cdr3_nt: TGTGCCAGCAGTTTAACGACTTTCTCCTCCTACAATGAGCAGTTCTTC; cdr3_aa: CASSLTTFSSYNEQFF; v_call: TRBV27; clone_size: many; d_call: NA; j_call: TRBJ2-1
cdr3_nt: TGTGCCAGCAGCCAAGCTAGCAATCAGCCCCAGCATTTT; cdr3_aa: CASSQASNQPQHF; v_call: TRBV16; clone_size: many; d_call: NA; j_call: TRBJ1-5
cdr3_nt: TGCGCCAGCAGTGAGCGTTTGGACAGGGCTGATGAAGCTTTCTTT; cdr3_aa: CASSERLDRADEAFF; v_call: TRBV10-2; clone_size: medium-sized; d_call: TRBD1; j_call: TRBJ1-1
cdr3_nt: TGCGCCAGCAGCCAAGATCGGGGCCGCCCCCTAAACACTGAAGCTTTCTTT; cdr3_aa: CASSQDRGRPLNTEAFF; v_call: TRBV4-3; clone_size: many; d_call: NA; j_call: TRBJ1-1
cdr3_nt: TGTGCCAGCAGGAAAGGGACAGAGTGGATGTGGACAGATACGCAGTATTTT; cdr3_aa: CASRKGTEWMWTDTQYF; v_call: TRBV27; clone_size: medium-sized; d_call: TRBD1; j_call: TRBJ2-3
cdr3_nt: TGTGCCATCAGTGAGCCTTGGACGGGGCTTGGGCAGGCCCATTCCTACAATGAGCAGTTCTTC; cdr3_aa: CAISEPWTGLGQAHSYNEQFF; v_call: TRBV10-3; clone_size: many; d_call: NA; j_call: TRBJ2-1
cdr3_nt: TGTGCCATCAAGGCGGACACTTCCTACGAGCAGTACTTC; cdr3_aa: CAIKADTSYEQYF; v_call: TRBV10-3; clone_size: medium-sized; d_call: NA; j_call: TRBJ2-7
cdr3_nt: TGTGCCAGCAGCCCCGGACAGGCAAACACTGAAGCTTTCTTT; cdr3_aa: CASSPGQANTEAFF; v_call: TRBV2; clone_size: many; d_call: TRBD1; j_call: TRBJ1-1
cdr3_nt: TGTGCCAGCAGCCCCCAGGCAGGGAGCGGCTACACCTTC; cdr3_aa: CASSPQAGSGYTF; v_call: TRBV9; clone_size: many; d_call: NA; j_call: TRBJ1-2
cdr3_nt: TGTGCCAGCAGTGAAGCGGGAGGGCCAGTCAATGAGCAGTTCTTC; cdr3_aa: CASSEAGGPVNEQFF; v_call: TRBV6-2/TRBV6-3; clone_size: many; d_call: TRBD2; j_call: TRBJ2-1
cdr3_nt: TGTGCCAGCAGCTCACAGGGGTCCGGGGAGCTGTTTTTT; cdr3_aa: CASSSQGSGELFF; v_call: TRBV7-6; clone_size: many; d_call: TRBD1; j_call: TRBJ2-2
cdr3_nt: TGTGCCAGCAGTTCGCGGACAGGGAGCATGAACACTGAAGCTTTCTTT; cdr3_aa: CASSSRTGSMNTEAFF; v_call: TRBV12-3/TRBV12-4; clone_size: many; d_call: TRBD1; j_call: TRBJ1-1
cdr3_nt: TGTGCCAGCAGCAAAAAAGGACCAGGGAGGTATTTCTACGAGCAGTACTTC; cdr3_aa: CASSKKGPGRYFYEQYF; v_call: TRBV27; clone_size: once; d_call: NA; j_call: TRBJ2-7
cdr3_nt: TGTGCCAGCAGCCCCGATAGCGGGAACACAGATACGCAGTATTTT; cdr3_aa: CASSPDSGNTDTQYF; v_call: TRBV7-3; clone_size: medium-sized; d_call: TRBD2; j_call: TRBJ2-3
cdr3_nt: TGTGCCTGGGGACAGGCCTACGAGCAGTACTTC; cdr3_aa: CAWGQAYEQYF; v_call: TRBV30; clone_size: many; d_call: TRBD1; j_call: TRBJ2-7
cdr3_nt: TGCAGCGTTGAAGCCCAGGGTGAGCAGTACTTC; cdr3_aa: CSVEAQGEQYF; v_call: TRBV29-1; clone_size: many; d_call: NA; j_call: TRBJ2-7
cdr3_nt: TGTGCCAGCAGCCCCCCCTGGGGCGAAATCACAGATACGCAGTATTTT; cdr3_aa: CASSPPWGEITDTQYF; v_call: TRBV14; clone_size: once; d_call: NA; j_call: TRBJ2-3
cdr3_nt: TGTGCCAGCAGTTTTCTGGGGAATCAGCCCCAGCATTTT; cdr3_aa: CASSFLGNQPQHF; v_call: TRBV27; clone_size: many; d_call: NA; j_call: TRBJ1-5
cdr3_nt: TGTGCCAGCAGCCCTACCGGGACTAGGGAATACTTC; cdr3_aa: CASSPTGTREYF; v_call: TRBV7-2; clone_size: NA; d_call: TRBD2; j_call: TRBJ2-5
cdr3_nt: TGCAGCGTTTGGGTCGGAAACACCATATATTTT; cdr3_aa: CSVWVGNTIYF; v_call: TRBV29-1; clone_size: NA; d_call: NA; j_call: TRBJ1-3
cdr3_nt: TGTGCCAGCAGCCCCTCGGAGACCCAGTACTTC; cdr3_aa: CASSPSETQYF; v_call: TRBV11-2; clone_size: NA; d_call: NA; j_call: TRBJ2-5
cdr3_nt: TGTGCCAGCAGTCCTACTACAGGGTTGCTAGAGACCCAGTACTTC; cdr3_aa: CASSPTTGLLETQYF; v_call: TRBV6-5; clone_size: medium-sized; d_call: NA; j_call: TRBJ2-5
cdr3_nt: TGCGCCAGCAGCCAGGACTACGAGCAGTACTTC; cdr3_aa: CASSQDYEQYF; v_call: TRBV5-1; clone_size: NA; d_call: NA; j_call: TRBJ2-7
cdr3_nt: TGCGCCAGCAGCCCCGGACAGGGGGTAGGCACCGGGGAGCTGTTTTTT; cdr3_aa: CASSPGQGVGTGELFF; v_call: TRBV5-1; clone_size: many; d_call: TRBD1; j_call: TRBJ2-2
cdr3_nt: TGTGCCAGCAGCGTCACGATTGGCTCCTATGGCTACACCTTC; cdr3_aa: CASSVTIGSYGYTF; v_call: TRBV9; clone_size: many; d_call: NA; j_call: TRBJ1-2
cdr3_nt: TGCGCCAGCAGCCCCATAGCAGTTTCGGTGAGCACAGATACGCAGTATTTT; cdr3_aa: CASSPIAVSVSTDTQYF; v_call: TRBV4-1; clone_size: NA; d_call: NA; j_call: TRBJ2-3
cdr3_nt: TGTGCCAGCAGTTACTTGGGACAGACTTACACCGGGGAGCTGTTTTTT; cdr3_aa: CASSYLGQTYTGELFF; v_call: TRBV6-5; clone_size: many; d_call: TRBD1; j_call: TRBJ2-2
cdr3_nt: TGCAGTGCTAGGGGGACGGATAGCAATCAGCCCCAGCATTTT; cdr3_aa: CSARGTDSNQPQHF; v_call: TRBV20-1; clone_size: many; d_call: NA; j_call: TRBJ1-5
cdr3_nt: TGTGCCAGCAGTTACACCCCCGGGACAGGGGGAGAGACCCAGTACTTC; cdr3_aa: CASSYTPGTGGETQYF; v_call: TRBV6-2/TRBV6-3; clone_size: NA; d_call: TRBD1; j_call: TRBJ2-5
cdr3_nt: TGTGCCAGCAGCCTCGGGGACGGAGAAGCTTTCTTT; cdr3_aa: CASSLGDGEAFF; v_call: TRBV9; clone_size: many; d_call: NA; j_call: TRBJ1-1
cdr3_nt: TGTGCCAGCAGGTACCACAGGAAACCCTCCTATGGCTACACCTTC; cdr3_aa: CASRYHRKPSYGYTF; v_call: TRBV3-1; clone_size: once; d_call: NA; j_call: TRBJ1-2
cdr3_nt: TGTGCCAGCAGTTTATCGGTCCATAAAGCGACCCAGTACTTC; cdr3_aa: CASSLSVHKATQYF; v_call: TRBV12-3/TRBV12-4; clone_size: many; d_call: NA; j_call: TRBJ2-5
cdr3_nt: TGTGCCAGCAGCTTAGCTACCTACGAGCAGTACTTC; cdr3_aa: CASSLATYEQYF; v_call: TRBV7-2; clone_size: medium-sized; d_call: NA; j_call: TRBJ2-7
cdr3_nt: TGTGCCAGCAGTTCAAAGGGGGCGTCCGTACCTTTTTCGTACCAAGAGACCCAGTACTTC; cdr3_aa: CASSSKGASVPFSYQETQYF; v_call: TRBV6-5; clone_size: many; d_call: TRBD1; j_call: TRBJ2-5
cdr3_nt: TGTGCCAGCAGTCAACCGACTAGCGGAGACAATGAGCAGTTCTTC; cdr3_aa: CASSQPTSGDNEQFF; v_call: TRBV12-3/TRBV12-4; clone_size: medium-sized; d_call: TRBD2; j_call: TRBJ2-1
cdr3_nt: TGCGCCAGCAGCCAAGTTGGGGACAGCTCCTACGAGCAGTACTTC; cdr3_aa: CASSQVGDSSYEQYF; v_call: TRBV4-3; clone_size: many; d_call: TRBD1; j_call: TRBJ2-7
cdr3_nt: TGCGCCAGCAGCTTGGATCTGGGCCACAGCTCCTATAATTCACCCCTCCACTTT; cdr3_aa: CASSLDLGHSSYNSPLHF; v_call: TRBV5-1; clone_size: medium-sized; d_call: NA; j_call: TRBJ1-6
cdr3_nt: TGTGCCAGCAGTGATCGGCGGGAGGGCATGGGAGATACGCAGTATTTT; cdr3_aa: CASSDRREGMGDTQYF; v_call: TRBV2; clone_size: NA; d_call: TRBD2; j_call: TRBJ2-3
cdr3_nt: TGTGCCAGCAGCCAAGGAAGGTGGGACGAGCAGTACTTC; cdr3_aa: CASSQGRWDEQYF; v_call: TRBV3-1; clone_size: many; d_call: NA; j_call: TRBJ2-7
cdr3_nt: TGTGCCAGCAGCCCCCCTCAGGGGGCGCGAGAGACCCAGTACTTC; cdr3_aa: CASSPPQGARETQYF; v_call: TRBV7-9; clone_size: medium-sized; d_call: TRBD1; j_call: TRBJ2-5
cdr3_nt: TGTGCCAGCAGCGGACAGGGATTGAGCTTCAGCTCTGGAAACACCATATATTTT; cdr3_aa: CASSGQGLSFSSGNTIYF; v_call: TRBV2; clone_size: many; d_call: TRBD1; j_call: TRBJ1-3